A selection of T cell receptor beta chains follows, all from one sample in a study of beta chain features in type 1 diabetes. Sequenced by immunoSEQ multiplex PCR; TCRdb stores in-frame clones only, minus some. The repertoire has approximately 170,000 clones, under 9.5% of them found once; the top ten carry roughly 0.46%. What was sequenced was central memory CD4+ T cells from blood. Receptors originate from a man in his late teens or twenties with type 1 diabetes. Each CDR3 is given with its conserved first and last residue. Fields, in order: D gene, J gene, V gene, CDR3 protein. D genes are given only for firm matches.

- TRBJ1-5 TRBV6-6 CASRPTGQQPQHF
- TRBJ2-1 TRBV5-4 CASSSRGINDRKQFF
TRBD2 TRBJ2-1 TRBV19 CASSLLAGDNEQFF
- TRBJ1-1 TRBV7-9 CASSFPGWNTEAFF
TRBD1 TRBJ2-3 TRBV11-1 CASSSTGVRTDTQYF
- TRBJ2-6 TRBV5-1 CASSLGIIGEAGANVLTF
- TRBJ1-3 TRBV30 CAGGRGAGNTIYF
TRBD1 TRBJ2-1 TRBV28 CASSSWTDRGQDNEQFF
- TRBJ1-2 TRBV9 CASSVTGANYGYTF
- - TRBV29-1 CSVDEGVHEQYF
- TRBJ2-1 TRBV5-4 CASSLPGSNEQFF
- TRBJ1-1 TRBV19 CASTDSWSEAFF
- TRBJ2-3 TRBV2 CASSESQVATDTQYF
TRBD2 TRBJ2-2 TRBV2 CASKTSGGPTGELFF
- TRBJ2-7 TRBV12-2 CASRPGGMSEQYF
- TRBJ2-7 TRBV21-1 CASGGSGRIDEQYF
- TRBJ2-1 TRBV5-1 CASRPLGGPKDNEQFF
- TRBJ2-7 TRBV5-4 CASSPGYSYEQYF
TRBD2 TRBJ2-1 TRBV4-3 CASSQAASGGFYNEQFF
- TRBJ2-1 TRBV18 CASSGSSSRGWEQFF
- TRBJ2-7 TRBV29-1 CSVVQDRNEQYF
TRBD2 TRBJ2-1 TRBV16 CASSQLKSLAGGPTGNEQFF
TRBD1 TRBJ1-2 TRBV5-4 CASSPGQVSGYTF
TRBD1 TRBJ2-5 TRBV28 CASSRDRGRYETQYF
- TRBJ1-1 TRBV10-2 CASQQLNTEAFF
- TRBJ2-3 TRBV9 CASSVSPSTDTQYF
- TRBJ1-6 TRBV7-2 CASSLDQQGWSPLHF
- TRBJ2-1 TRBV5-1 CASSSTGSGEQFF
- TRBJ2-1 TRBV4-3 CASSQGHGEQFF
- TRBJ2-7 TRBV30 CAWSGGSYEQYF
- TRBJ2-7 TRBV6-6 CASRGGAYEQYF
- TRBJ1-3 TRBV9 CASSVEGPGNTIYF
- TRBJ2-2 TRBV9 CASSVGTGRGSNTGELFF
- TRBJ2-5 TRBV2 CASSDTGSETQYF
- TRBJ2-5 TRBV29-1 CSVEVITERRGTQYF
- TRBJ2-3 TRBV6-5 CASSYSGVADTDTQYF
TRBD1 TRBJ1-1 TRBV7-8 CASSSEGASEAFF
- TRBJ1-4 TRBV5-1 CASSVDTGSGEKLFF
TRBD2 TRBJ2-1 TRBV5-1 CASSLGPTSLNEQFF
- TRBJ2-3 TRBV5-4 CASSLPSAGDTQYF
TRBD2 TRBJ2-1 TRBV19 CASSRPREGSYNEQFF
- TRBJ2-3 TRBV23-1 CASSHVPAPPRSQDTQYF
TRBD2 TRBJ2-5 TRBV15 CATSRDSGKETQYF
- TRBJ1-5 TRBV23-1 CASSPLTIQDSNQPQHF
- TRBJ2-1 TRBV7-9 CASSSNSGNEQFF
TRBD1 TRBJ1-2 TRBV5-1 CASGQGNGYTF
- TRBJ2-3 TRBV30 CATTYRVSTDTQYF
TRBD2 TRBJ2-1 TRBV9 CASSVVGSGGPREQFF
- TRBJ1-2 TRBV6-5 CASSDRRVNNYGYTF
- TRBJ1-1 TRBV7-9 CASSLRETEAFF
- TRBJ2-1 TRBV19 CASSHPPGYDEQFF
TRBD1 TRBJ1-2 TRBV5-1 CASSLGGAGGSRGYTF
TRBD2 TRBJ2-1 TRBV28 CASGGTNFYNEQFF
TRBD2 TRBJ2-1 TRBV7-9 CASSLGIKRESNEQFF
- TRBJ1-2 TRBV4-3 CASSQEVGARYGYTF
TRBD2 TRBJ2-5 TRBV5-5 CASSLAGTSVETQYF
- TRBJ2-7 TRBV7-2 CASSPRGGWAYEQYF
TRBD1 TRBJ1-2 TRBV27 CASSPKTGNYGYTF
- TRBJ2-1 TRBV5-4 CASSLGRQRYNEQFF